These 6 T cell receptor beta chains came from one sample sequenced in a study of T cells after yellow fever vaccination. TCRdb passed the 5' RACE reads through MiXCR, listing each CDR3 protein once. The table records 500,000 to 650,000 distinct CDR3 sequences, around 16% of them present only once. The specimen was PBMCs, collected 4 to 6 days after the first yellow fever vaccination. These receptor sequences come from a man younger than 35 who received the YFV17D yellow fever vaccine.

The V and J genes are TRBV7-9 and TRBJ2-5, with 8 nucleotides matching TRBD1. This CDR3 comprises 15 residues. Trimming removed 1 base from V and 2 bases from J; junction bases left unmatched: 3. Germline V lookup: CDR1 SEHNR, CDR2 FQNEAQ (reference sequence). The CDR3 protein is CASSLGDRTQETQYF. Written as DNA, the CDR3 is TGTGCCAGCAGCTTAGGGGACAGGACACAAGAGACCCAGTACTTC.

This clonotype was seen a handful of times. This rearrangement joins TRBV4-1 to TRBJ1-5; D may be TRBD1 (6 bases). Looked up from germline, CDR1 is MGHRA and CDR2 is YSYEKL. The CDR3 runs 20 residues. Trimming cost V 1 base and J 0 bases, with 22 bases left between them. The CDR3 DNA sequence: TGCGCCAGCAGCCAAGCGATGAGTCGGGACAACAAATATAGCAATCAGCCCCAGCATTTT. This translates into CASSQAMSRDNKYSNQPQHF.

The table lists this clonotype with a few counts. The CDR3 region is CASSHFTGDTEAFF. CDR3 coding DNA: TGTGCCAGCAGCCACTTTACAGGGGACACTGAAGCTTTCTTT. The gene calls are TRBV14 and TRBJ1-1; TRBD1 agrees at 7 bases. The CDR3 has 14 amino acids. With 3 bases clipped from V and 3 bases from J, the junction kept 4 bases outside the gene matches. Per germline, CDR1 SGHDN and CDR2 FVKESK.

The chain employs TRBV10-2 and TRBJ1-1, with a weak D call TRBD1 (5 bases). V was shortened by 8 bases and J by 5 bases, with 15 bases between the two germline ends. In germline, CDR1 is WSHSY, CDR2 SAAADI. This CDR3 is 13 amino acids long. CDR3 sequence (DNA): TGCGCCAGCGTCGAAGGGGCACGGACTGAAGCTTTCTTT. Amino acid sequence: CASVEGARTEAFF.

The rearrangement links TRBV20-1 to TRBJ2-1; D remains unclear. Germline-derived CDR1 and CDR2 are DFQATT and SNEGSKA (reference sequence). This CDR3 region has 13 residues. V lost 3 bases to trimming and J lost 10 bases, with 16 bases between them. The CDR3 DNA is TGCAGTGCTAGCAACCCGCCCATCCTGGAGCAGTTCTTC. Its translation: CSASNPPILEQFF.

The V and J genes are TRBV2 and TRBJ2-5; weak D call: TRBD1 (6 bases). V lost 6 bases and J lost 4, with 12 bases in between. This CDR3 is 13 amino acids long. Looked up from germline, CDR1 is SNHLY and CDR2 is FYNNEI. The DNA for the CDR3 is TGTGCCAGCAGCGAATGGGGGCCAGAGACCCAGTACTTC. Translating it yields CASSEWGPETQYF. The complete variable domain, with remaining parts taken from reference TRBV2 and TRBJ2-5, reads EPEVTQTPSHQVTQMGQEVILRCVPISNHLYFYWYRQILGQKVEFLVSFYNNEISEKSEIFDDQFSVERPDGSNFTLKIRSTKLEDSAMYFCASSEWGPETQYFGPGTRLLVL.